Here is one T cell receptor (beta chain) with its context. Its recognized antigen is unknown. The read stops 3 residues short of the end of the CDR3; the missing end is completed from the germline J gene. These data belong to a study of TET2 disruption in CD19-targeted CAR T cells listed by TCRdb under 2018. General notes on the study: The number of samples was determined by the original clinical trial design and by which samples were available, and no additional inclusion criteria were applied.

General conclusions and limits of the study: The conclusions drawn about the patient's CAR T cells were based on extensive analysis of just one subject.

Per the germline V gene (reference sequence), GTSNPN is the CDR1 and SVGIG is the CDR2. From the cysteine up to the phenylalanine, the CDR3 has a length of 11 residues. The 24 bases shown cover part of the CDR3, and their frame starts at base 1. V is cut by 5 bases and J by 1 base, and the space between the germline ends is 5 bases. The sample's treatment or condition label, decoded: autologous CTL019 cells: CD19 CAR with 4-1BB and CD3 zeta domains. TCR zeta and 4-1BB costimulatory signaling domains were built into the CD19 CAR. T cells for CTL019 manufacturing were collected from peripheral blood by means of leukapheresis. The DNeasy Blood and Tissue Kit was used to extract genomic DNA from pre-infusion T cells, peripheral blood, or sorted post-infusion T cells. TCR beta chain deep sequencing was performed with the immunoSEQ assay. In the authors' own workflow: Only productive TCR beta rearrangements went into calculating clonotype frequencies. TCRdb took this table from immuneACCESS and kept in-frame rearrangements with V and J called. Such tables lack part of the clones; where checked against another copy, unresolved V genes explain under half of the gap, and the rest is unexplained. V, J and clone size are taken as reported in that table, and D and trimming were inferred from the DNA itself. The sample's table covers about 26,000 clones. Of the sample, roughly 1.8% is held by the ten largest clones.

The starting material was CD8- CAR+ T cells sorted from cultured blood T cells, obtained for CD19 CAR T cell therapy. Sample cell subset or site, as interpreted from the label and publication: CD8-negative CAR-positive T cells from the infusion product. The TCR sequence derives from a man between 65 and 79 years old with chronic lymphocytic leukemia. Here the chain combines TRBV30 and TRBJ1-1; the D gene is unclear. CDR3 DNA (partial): TGTGCCTGGGACAAGAACACTGAA. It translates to CAWDKNTE. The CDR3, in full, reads CAWDKNTEAFF.